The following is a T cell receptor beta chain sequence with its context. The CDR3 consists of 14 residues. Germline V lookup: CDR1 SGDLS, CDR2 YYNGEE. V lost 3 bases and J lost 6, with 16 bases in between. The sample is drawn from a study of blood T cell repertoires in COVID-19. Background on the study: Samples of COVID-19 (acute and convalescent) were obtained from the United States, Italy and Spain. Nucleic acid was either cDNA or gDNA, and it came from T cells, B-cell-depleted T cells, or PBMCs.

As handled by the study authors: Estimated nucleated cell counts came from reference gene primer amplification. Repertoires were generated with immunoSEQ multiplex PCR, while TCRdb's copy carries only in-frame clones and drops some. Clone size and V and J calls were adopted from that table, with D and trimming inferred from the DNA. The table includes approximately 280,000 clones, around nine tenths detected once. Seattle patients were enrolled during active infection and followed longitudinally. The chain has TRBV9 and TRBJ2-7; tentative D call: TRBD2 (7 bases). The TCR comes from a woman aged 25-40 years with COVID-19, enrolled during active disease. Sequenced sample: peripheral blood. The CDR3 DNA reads TGTGCCAGCAGCGAGGGGGGGCCCAGAGGCGAGCAGTACTTC. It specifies CASSEGGPRGEQYF.